The present T cell receptor (beta chain) was sequenced within a study of response to subunit inactivated influenza vaccine. MiXCR was run by TCRdb on the RT-PCR reads, yielding one entry per CDR3 protein. The data show around 750,000 distinct CDR3 sequences, 21% seen once. V was cut by 7 bases and J by 3 bases, with 6 bases left in between. Germline assignment: CDR1 LGHNT and CDR2 FRNRAP. CDR3 size: 11 residues. Details on this clonotype: No antigen is known for it.

Overall study findings and caveats: Seasonal influenza vaccination, on each occasion, was suggested by the authors to recruit few new T cells.

The material sequenced was PBMCs from blood, taken around 5 days after vaccination. This clonotype originated in a man aged 50 to 60 who received an inactivated influenza vaccine. The V call is TRBV12-5, the J call TRBJ1-1; D uncertain. CDR3 nucleotide sequence: TGTGCTAGTGCTTCGGACACTGAAGCTTTCTTT. Translation: CASASDTEAFF.